These T cell receptor beta chains were read from a single sample in a study of cytomegalovirus exposure and HLA in healthy donors. Assay: immunoSEQ multiplex PCR; the TCRdb copy retains only in-frame clones and omits some. The sample consists of 100,000 to 120,000 clones, roughly 86% of them appearing once. The specimen sequenced was PBMCs. Source of these receptors: a man in his forties in good health and CMV-seronegative. Each CDR3 is given with its conserved first and last residue. A D gene is named only where the DNA matches it firmly. Some rows have no size entry. The others give once, few or many, or a class for an expanded clone.

j_call: TRBJ1-1
v_call: TRBV27
clone_size: -
d_call: -
cdr3_aa: CASIASGHPGKGETEAFF
cdr3_nt: TGTGCCAGCATTGCTTCAGGACACCCGGGAAAGGGGGAGACTGAAGCTTTCTTT

j_call: TRBJ1-2
v_call: TRBV25-1
clone_size: -
d_call: -
cdr3_aa: CASSAYRELGYGYTF
cdr3_nt: TGTGCCAGCAGTGCCTACAGGGAGTTGGGTTATGGCTACACCTTC

j_call: TRBJ1-2
v_call: TRBV6-5
clone_size: -
d_call: -
cdr3_aa: CASRAQGPNYGYTF
cdr3_nt: TGTGCCAGCAGAGCTCAGGGGCCGAACTATGGCTACACCTTC

j_call: TRBJ1-4
v_call: TRBV27
clone_size: -
d_call: -
cdr3_aa: CASSLRREEKLFF
cdr3_nt: TGTGCCAGCAGTTTAAGAAGGGAGGAAAAACTGTTTTTT

j_call: TRBJ1-6
v_call: TRBV5-1
clone_size: -
d_call: -
cdr3_aa: CASSLDSYNSPLHF
cdr3_nt: TGCGCCAGCAGCTTGGACAGCTATAATTCACCCCTCCACTTT

j_call: TRBJ1-1
v_call: TRBV19
clone_size: few
d_call: -
cdr3_aa: CASSMGDRLNTEAFF
cdr3_nt: TGTGCCAGTAGTATGGGCGACAGGCTGAACACTGAAGCTTTCTTT

j_call: TRBJ1-2
v_call: TRBV10-3
clone_size: -
d_call: TRBD1
cdr3_aa: CARGGTGGRFEDGYTF
cdr3_nt: TGTGCCCGCGGGGGGACAGGGGGCCGGTTTGAGGATGGCTACACCTTC

j_call: TRBJ1-1
v_call: TRBV7-2
clone_size: -
d_call: -
cdr3_aa: CASNPGGSQNTEAFF
cdr3_nt: TGTGCCAGCAACCCTGGGGGCAGTCAGAACACTGAAGCTTTCTTT

j_call: TRBJ2-1
v_call: TRBV28
clone_size: -
d_call: TRBD1
cdr3_aa: CASSLRGLEQFF
cdr3_nt: TGTGCCAGCAGTTTAAGGGGGCTTGAGCAGTTCTTC

j_call: TRBJ2-7
v_call: TRBV5-1
clone_size: -
d_call: -
cdr3_aa: CASSLGRGGEQYF
cdr3_nt: TGCGCCAGCAGCTTGGGTAGGGGTGGGGAGCAGTACTTC

j_call: TRBJ1-2
v_call: TRBV5-6
clone_size: -
d_call: -
cdr3_aa: CASSLLRGFWYGYTF
cdr3_nt: TGTGCCAGCAGCTTGCTACGCGGGTTTTGGTATGGCTACACCTTC

j_call: TRBJ2-1
v_call: TRBV10-3
clone_size: once
d_call: TRBD1
cdr3_aa: CAISPGQKSSYNEQFF
cdr3_nt: TGTGCCATCAGTCCGGGACAGAAGAGCTCCTACAATGAGCAGTTCTTC

j_call: TRBJ2-1
v_call: TRBV6-5
clone_size: -
d_call: TRBD2
cdr3_aa: CASISSGGNNEQFF
cdr3_nt: TGTGCCAGCATCTCAAGCGGGGGAAACAATGAGCAGTTCTTC

j_call: TRBJ1-1
v_call: TRBV29-1
clone_size: -
d_call: -
cdr3_aa: CSVLSGGLNTEAFF
cdr3_nt: TGCAGCGTTCTTTCTGGGGGGTTGAACACTGAAGCTTTCTTT

j_call: TRBJ1-2
v_call: TRBV9
clone_size: -
d_call: TRBD1
cdr3_aa: CASSPWTGYGYTF
cdr3_nt: TGTGCCAGCAGCCCATGGACAGGCTATGGCTACACCTTC

j_call: TRBJ2-7
v_call: TRBV6-1
clone_size: -
d_call: -
cdr3_aa: CASSPLTGGGYEQYF
cdr3_nt: TGTGCCAGCAGTCCATTAACAGGGGGAGGGTACGAGCAGTACTTC

j_call: TRBJ2-1
v_call: TRBV11-3
clone_size: -
d_call: TRBD1
cdr3_aa: CASSPTDRGSEQFF
cdr3_nt: TGTGCCAGCAGTCCTACGGACAGGGGCAGTGAGCAGTTCTTC

j_call: TRBJ2-7
v_call: TRBV27
clone_size: once
d_call: TRBD1
cdr3_aa: CASSNPGGRPYEQYF
cdr3_nt: TGTGCCAGCAGCAACCCAGGGGGTCGTCCCTACGAGCAGTACTTC

j_call: TRBJ1-2
v_call: TRBV28
clone_size: -
d_call: TRBD1
cdr3_aa: CASSLGGQGSYGYTF
cdr3_nt: TGTGCCAGCAGTTTAGGCGGACAGGGGAGCTATGGCTACACCTTC

j_call: TRBJ1-4
v_call: TRBV19
clone_size: once
d_call: -
cdr3_aa: CASTEARSGGSEKLFF
cdr3_nt: TGTGCCAGTACCGAGGCCCGGTCGGGGGGAAGTGAAAAACTGTTTTTT

j_call: TRBJ1-6
v_call: TRBV5-8
clone_size: -
d_call: -
cdr3_aa: CASSLMGAGSPLHF
cdr3_nt: TGTGCCAGCAGCTTGATGGGGGCAGGCTCACCCCTCCACTTT

j_call: TRBJ1-2
v_call: TRBV23-1
clone_size: -
d_call: -
cdr3_aa: CASSHTGGNYGYTF
cdr3_nt: TGCGCCAGCAGTCACACGGGTGGGAACTATGGCTACACCTTC

j_call: TRBJ2-2
v_call: TRBV7-9
clone_size: -
d_call: -
cdr3_aa: CASSLSGGTGELFF
cdr3_nt: TGTGCCAGCAGCTTGTCCGGTGGCACCGGGGAGCTGTTTTTT

j_call: TRBJ1-6
v_call: TRBV2
clone_size: once
d_call: -
cdr3_aa: CASSNQGTYNSPLHF
cdr3_nt: TGTGCCAGCAGCAATCAGGGTACCTATAATTCACCCCTCCACTTT

j_call: TRBJ2-7
v_call: TRBV23-1
clone_size: -
d_call: TRBD1
cdr3_aa: CASTTGTYEQYF
cdr3_nt: TGCGCCAGCACGACAGGGACGTACGAGCAGTACTTC

j_call: TRBJ1-1
v_call: TRBV7-8
clone_size: once
d_call: -
cdr3_aa: CASSLVGGNTEAFF
cdr3_nt: TGTGCCAGCAGCTTAGTAGGGGGGAACACTGAAGCTTTCTTT

j_call: TRBJ2-5
v_call: TRBV6-1
clone_size: -
d_call: -
cdr3_aa: CASRNRGAGETQYF
cdr3_nt: TGTGCCAGCAGAAACAGGGGCGCGGGGGAGACCCAGTACTTC

j_call: TRBJ1-2
v_call: TRBV5-6
clone_size: -
d_call: -
cdr3_aa: CASSLTRTTNYGYTF
cdr3_nt: TGTGCCAGCAGCTTGACACGCACGACTAACTATGGCTACACCTTC

j_call: TRBJ2-5
v_call: TRBV9
clone_size: -
d_call: TRBD1
cdr3_aa: CASSDLGQGRETQYF
cdr3_nt: TGTGCCAGCAGCGACCTGGGACAGGGAAGGGAGACCCAGTACTTC

j_call: TRBJ2-3
v_call: TRBV5-6
clone_size: few
d_call: -
cdr3_aa: CASSSPNTDTQYF
cdr3_nt: TGTGCCAGCAGCTCTCCTAATACAGATACGCAGTATTTT

j_call: TRBJ1-4
v_call: TRBV6-1
clone_size: -
d_call: -
cdr3_aa: CASSATRAGLFF
cdr3_nt: TGTGCCAGCAGTGCCACTAGGGCAGGTCTGTTTTTT

j_call: TRBJ1-2
v_call: TRBV5-4
clone_size: -
d_call: -
cdr3_aa: CASSPGQEIYGYTF
cdr3_nt: TGTGCCAGCAGCCCGGGACAAGAGATCTATGGCTACACCTTC

j_call: TRBJ1-5
v_call: TRBV6-6
clone_size: -
d_call: -
cdr3_aa: CASSPPGQPQHF
cdr3_nt: TGTGCCAGCAGCCCCCCGGGTCAGCCCCAGCATTTT

j_call: TRBJ2-6
v_call: TRBV5-8
clone_size: -
d_call: TRBD1
cdr3_aa: CASSPGTGPSGANVLTF
cdr3_nt: TGTGCCAGCAGCCCCGGGACAGGTCCTTCTGGGGCCAACGTCCTGACTTTC

j_call: TRBJ2-3
v_call: TRBV4-1
clone_size: -
d_call: TRBD1
cdr3_aa: CASSHYRGYTDTQYF
cdr3_nt: TGCGCCAGCAGCCATTACAGGGGGTATACAGATACGCAGTATTTT

j_call: TRBJ1-2
v_call: TRBV6-1
clone_size: once
d_call: -
cdr3_aa: CATYFLGTTNYGYTF
cdr3_nt: TGTGCCACCTACTTCCTCGGGACAACTAACTATGGCTACACCTTC

j_call: TRBJ1-4
v_call: TRBV2
clone_size: -
d_call: TRBD1
cdr3_aa: CASSVPGTGNEKLFF
cdr3_nt: TGTGCCAGCAGTGTCCCCGGGACAGGGAATGAAAAACTGTTTTTT